A single sample gave rise to the 26 T cell receptor beta chains below, sequenced in a study of T cells expressing NK-cell markers. TCRdb reprocessed the 5' RACE reads and reports one entry per CDR3 protein, with no DNA. This sample's table reports over 350,000 distinct CDR3 sequences. The sequenced sample was blood T cells: a sorted CD56 or NKG2C T cell subset, CD4+ or CD8+ T cells, or bulk PBMC T cells (not recorded which). The receptors were gathered from a woman in her forties or fifties in good health.

The chain carries TRBV7-2 and TRBJ2-5; the D call of TRBD2 rests on TCRdb alone, since no DNA is present to check it. Germline V lookup: CDR1 SGHTA, CDR2 FQGNSA. The CDR3 has 15 residues. The CDR3: CASSLAGGHPETQYF.

The chain recombines TRBV6-2 or TRBV6-3 with TRBJ1-5; TCRdb's D call of TRBD1 is untestable without DNA. The CDR3 runs to 18 residues. The V gene's germline CDR1 is MNHEY and CDR2 SVGEGT. The CDR3 sequence is CASSYGNRGRIRGQPQHF.

This sequence joins TRBV24-1 and TRBJ2-2; there is no DNA to check the TCRdb D call of TRBD1. The CDR3 is 13 amino acids. Germline V lookup: CDR1 KGHDR, CDR2 SFDVKD. CDR3 residues: CATAQGSTGELFF.

The chain couples TRBV5-1 to TRBJ2-7; there is no DNA to check the TCRdb D call of TRBD2. Germline V CDR1 and CDR2: SGHRS, YFSETQ. The length of the CDR3 is 17 residues. CDR3 region: CASRPTSGRPSSYEQYF.

The V call is TRBV9, the J call TRBJ2-3; the D call of TRBD2 rests on TCRdb alone, since no DNA is present to check it. The CDR3 runs to 13 residues. The germline CDR1 and CDR2 sequences are SGDLS and YYNGEE. The CDR3 loop reads CASSLPSRDTQYF.

J is TRBJ1-3 and V is TRBV7-2. The germline gives CDR1 SGHTA, CDR2 FQGNSA. This CDR3 contains 14 residues. CDR3 amino acids: CASSLKGLGNTIYF.

This chain joins TRBV10-2 and TRBJ1-1; TCRdb picks TRBD1, but there is no DNA to check that call. The CDR3 contains 15 residues. Germline CDR1 reads WSHSY; CDR2 reads SAAADI. The CDR3 here is CASSGPDRVGTEAFF.

The chain's CDR3 is CASSHYRDRLRANYGYTF. The chain has TRBV11-3 and TRBJ1-2; TCRdb designates TRBD1, a call that cannot be tested without DNA. Germline V gene sequence: CDR1 SGHNT, CDR2 YENEEA. The CDR3 totals 18 residues.

The V and J genes are TRBV20-1 and TRBJ1-1. The CDR3 sequence is 12 residues long. Germline V CDR1 and CDR2: DFQATT, SNEGSKA (reference sequence). The CDR3 sequence is CSAPTVNTEAFF.

The rearrangement links TRBV27 to TRBJ1-6; TCRdb's D call of TRBD1 is untestable without DNA. CDR3 size: 17 residues. Germline V CDR1 and CDR2: MNHEY, SMNVEV (reference sequence). The CDR3 loop is CASSLMGPGGMNSPLHF.

The chain carries TRBV20-1 and TRBJ2-1; TCRdb reports TRBD2, a call that lacks DNA to check it against. The CDR3 consists of 15 residues. Germline V gene data show CDR1 as DFQATT and CDR2 as SNEGSKA (reference sequence). CDR3 in amino acids: CSAQRGGRDSNEQFF.

The V and J genes are TRBV7-9 and TRBJ2-7; the D call of TRBD1 rests on TCRdb alone, since no DNA is present to check it. Per germline, CDR1 SEHNR and CDR2 FQNEAQ (reference sequence). This CDR3 spans 14 amino acids. The CDR3 protein is CASSLPGEPYEQYF. The full variable domain, with the rest looked up from reference TRBV7-9 and TRBJ2-7, is DTGVSQNPRHKITKRGQNVTFRCDPISEHNRLYWYRQTLGQGPEFLTYFQNEAQLEKSRLLSDRFSAERPKGSFSTLEIQRTEQGDSAMYLCASSLPGEPYEQYFGPGTRLTVT.

The gene calls are TRBV10-3 and TRBJ2-1; TCRdb returns TRBD2, unconfirmable since there is no DNA. Germline loops: CDR1 ENHRY, CDR2 SYGVKD. The CDR3 covers 15 residues. CDR3 region: CAISVRTSGFNEQFF.

This chain connects TRBV6-5 to TRBJ1-3; checking the TCRdb D call of TRBD1 is not possible without DNA. There are 16 residues in the CDR3. Germline V gene sequence: CDR1 MNHEY, CDR2 SVGAGI. CDR3 sequence: CASRPEGADSGNTIYF.

This chain joins TRBV5-6 and TRBJ1-4; lacking DNA, the TRBD1 call made by TCRdb goes unchecked. From germline, CDR1 is SGHDT and CDR2 YYEEEE. The CDR3 spans 14 residues. The CDR3 sequence is CASSSTGVDEKLFF. Full variable domain (outside the CDR3, taken from reference TRBV5-6 and TRBJ1-4): DAGVTQSPTHLIKTRGQQVTLRCSPKSGHDTVSWYQQALGQGPQFIFQYYEEEERQRGNFPDRFSGHQFPNYSSELNVNALLLGDSALYLCASSSTGVDEKLFFGSGTQLSVL.

The chain couples TRBV27 to TRBJ2-4; the D call from TCRdb, TRBD2, cannot be confirmed without DNA. The CDR3 is 15 residues long. The V gene's germline CDR1 is MNHEY and CDR2 SMNVEV (reference sequence). The CDR3 is CASSFLGLDENIQYF.

The chain couples TRBV27 to TRBJ2-3; TCRdb's D gene call, TRBD1, goes unchecked for lack of DNA. The CDR3 is 12 residues long. Germline CDR1 reads MNHEY; CDR2 reads SMNVEV (reference sequence). CDR3 region: CASSLGGPTQYF.

The chain links TRBV12-3 or TRBV12-4 to TRBJ2-6; TCRdb gives TRBD1 as the D gene, but with no DNA this cannot be confirmed. This CDR3 spans 17 amino acids. The CDR3 is CASSSDRVEDRANVLTF.

The chain combines TRBV29-1 with TRBJ1-4; TCRdb indicates TRBD1, and absent DNA this call remains unverified. Germline loops: CDR1 SQVTM, CDR2 ANQGSEA. CDR3 size: 14 residues. CDR3 residues: CSVTNDRGVEKLFF. Full variable domain (missing parts from reference TRBV29-1 and TRBJ1-4): SAVISQKPSRDICQRGTSLTIQCQVDSQVTMMFWYRQQPGQSLTLIATANQGSEATYESGFVIDKFPISRPNLTFSTLTVSNMSPEDSSIYLCSVTNDRGVEKLFFGSGTQLSVL.

The V call is TRBV7-2, the J call TRBJ2-5; TCRdb selects TRBD1, and the lack of DNA leaves this call unchecked. CDR3 length: 14 residues. CDR1 SGHTA and CDR2 FQGNSA come from the germline V gene. CDR3 in amino acids: CASSSTGQFETQYF.

V and J are TRBV4-1 and TRBJ2-5; as DNA is missing, the TRBD2 call by TCRdb cannot be tested. Looked up from germline, CDR1 is MGHRA and CDR2 is YSYEKL. The CDR3 is 14 amino acids. CDR3 region: CASSTSGIGETQYF.

V and J are TRBV29-1 and TRBJ1-4; as DNA is missing, the TRBD1 call by TCRdb cannot be tested. CDR3 length: 14 residues. CDR1 and CDR2 (germline): SQVTM, ANQGSEA. The CDR3 loop is CSVVRGGSNEKLFF.

The chain is built from TRBV10-3 and TRBJ2-1; TCRdb's assignment of TRBD2 cannot be checked, as there is no DNA. The CDR3 spans 14 residues. The germline V gene encodes CDR1 ENHRY and CDR2 SYGVKD. The CDR3 reads CAIRGLAGIGEQFF.

The chain combines TRBV11-2 with TRBJ2-5; the D gene TCRdb calls, TRBD2, cannot be checked with no DNA. Germline loops: CDR1 SGHAT, CDR2 FQNNGV. The length of the CDR3 is 15 residues. This chain's CDR3 is CASSLERLGGGTQYF.

The chain uses TRBV9 and TRBJ2-5; TCRdb's D gene call, TRBD2, goes unchecked for lack of DNA. Germline CDR1 reads SGDLS; CDR2 reads YYNGEE. CDR3 length: 15 residues. CDR3 in amino acids: CASSVAGGIQETQYF.

This chain connects TRBV20-1 to TRBJ2-2; the TRBD2 assignment by TCRdb is unverifiable without DNA. This CDR3 has 17 amino acids. Germline V lookup: CDR1 DFQATT, CDR2 SNEGSKA (reference sequence). The CDR3: CSARDLRAGANTGELFF.